One sample yielded the 21 T cell receptor beta chains listed below, sequenced in a study of blood T cell repertoires in COVID-19. Sequenced by immunoSEQ multiplex PCR; TCRdb stores in-frame clones only, minus some. The sample has more than 95,000 clones, approximately 80% seen once. Sequenced input: peripheral blood. All receptors come from a human donor in a cohort sampled during active COVID-19.

V usage is TRBV19 and J usage is TRBJ1-2; the D gene is possibly TRBD1 (5 bases). Germline V gives CDR1 LNHDA, CDR2 SQIVND (reference sequence). The CDR3 is 13 amino acids. V was trimmed by 3 bases and J by 9 bases, leaving 14 bases between them. The DNA of the CDR3 is TGTGCCAGTAGTATGGGTAGGGGTAGGAGCTACACCTTC. Translating gives CASSMGRGRSYTF.

This clone came up a few times. The rearrangement joins TRBV13 to TRBJ1-1, with TRBD1 identical over 7 bases. The CDR3 spans 17 residues. After removal of 1 base from V and 1 base from J, the junction contained 9 bases not matched to a gene. In germline, CDR1 is PRHDT, CDR2 FYEKMQ (reference sequence). CDR3: CASSLVDRVGRNTEAFF. DNA of the CDR3: TGTGCCAGCAGCTTAGTTGACAGGGTGGGTAGGAACACTGAAGCTTTCTTT.

The rearrangement joins TRBV7-9 to TRBJ2-3; D may be TRBD1 (6 bases). The CDR3 is 16 residues long. The germline V gene has CDR1 SEHNR and CDR2 FQNEAQ (reference sequence). V was shortened by 0 bases and J by 3 bases, with 13 bases between the two germline ends. CDR3 nucleotide sequence: TGTGCCAGCAGCTTAGCTAAGGGGGACGGAACAGATACGCAGTATTTT. Amino acid sequence: CASSLAKGDGTDTQYF.

In this sample, this clone turned up a few times. The chain carries TRBV24-1 and TRBJ2-3; 8 bases fit TRBD2. V was clipped by 0 bases and J by 5 bases; unmatched bases: 12. Per germline, CDR1 KGHDR and CDR2 SFDVKD. The CDR3 sequence is 18 residues long. The CDR3 nucleotides read TGTGCCACCAGTGATTTGGCGTCAGAGGGACTAGGAGGAGATACGCAGTATTTT. This sequence encodes CATSDLASEGLGGDTQYF.

In this sample, this clone turned up a few times. V is TRBV11-2 and J is TRBJ2-3; a possible D gene is TRBD1 (6 bases). The CDR3 is made up of 16 amino acids. Trimming took 5 bases from V and 1 from J, leaving 16 bases between them. CDR1 and CDR2 from the germline V gene are SGHAT and FQNNGV. CDR3 loop: CASSLGGLRGTDTQYF. The CDR3 nucleotides read TGTGCCAGCAGCCTTGGGGGCCTGAGGGGCACAGATACGCAGTATTTT.

The V gene is TRBV7-9, the J gene TRBJ2-2; 10 positions match TRBD2. Germline assignment: CDR1 SEHNR and CDR2 FQNEAQ (reference sequence). CDR3 length: 15 amino acids. With V trimmed by 5 bases and J by 3 bases, 3 bases remained unmatched. The CDR3 DNA is TGTGCCAGCAGCCCCACTAGCGGGGACACCGGGGAGCTGTTTTTT. It is translated as CASSPTSGDTGELFF.

The gene calls are TRBV30 and TRBJ1-1; 9 bases line up with TRBD1. CDR1 GTSNPN and CDR2 SVGIG come from the germline V gene (reference sequence). The CDR3 runs 12 residues. V shed 0 bases, J shed 8 bases, and the junction held 1 base outside the gene matches. CDR3 residues: CAWSVQGAEAFF. The CDR3 region has the DNA TGTGCCTGGAGTGTACAGGGGGCGGAAGCTTTCTTT.

The chain combines TRBV14 with TRBJ2-2; TRBD2 agrees at 10 bases. Trimming cost V 4 bases and J 3 bases; bases outside gene matches: 8. The CDR3 sequence is 17 residues long. Germline V gene lookup returns CDR1 SGHDN and CDR2 FVKESK. The CDR3 coding sequence is TGTGCCAGCAGCCCCGCAGCGGGAGGGCCCGACACCGGGGAGCTGTTTTTT. It encodes CASSPAAGGPDTGELFF.

V gene TRBV18 combines with J gene TRBJ2-5; a possible D gene is TRBD1 (5 bases). There are 14 residues in the CDR3. The V gene's germline CDR1 is KGHSH and CDR2 LQKENI. The V and J ends lost 2 bases and 2 bases respectively, with 9 bases between them. CDR3 DNA: TGTGCCAGCTCACCAGGGGCGGATCAAGAGACCCAGTACTTC. As protein: CASSPGADQETQYF.

This clone showed up just a few times. The chain has TRBV27 and TRBJ2-6; 11 bases are a match to TRBD2. The trim removed 0 bases at V and 2 bases at J, leaving 3 bases unmatched. CDR1 is MNHEY and CDR2 is SMNVEV in the germline V gene (reference sequence). This CDR3 spans 18 amino acids. The CDR3 DNA reads TGTGCCAGCAGTTTATCAGGTAGCGGGAGGGCTGGGGCCAACGTCCTGACTTTC. This translates into CASSLSGSGRAGANVLTF.

The rearrangement uses TRBV4-1 and TRBJ2-4; possibly TRBD1 for D (6 bases). This CDR3 contains 15 residues. Germline CDR1 and CDR2: MGHRA and YSYEKL. V lost 5 bases to trimming and J lost 4 bases, with 15 bases between them. The CDR3 sequence is CASSLDSGSKNIQYF. CDR3 bases: TGCGCCAGCAGCTTGGACAGTGGATCTAAAAACATTCAGTACTTC.

The genes are TRBV30 and TRBJ1-4, with TRBD1 matching 11 bases. The V and J ends lost 4 bases and 8 bases, in that order; junction bases with no gene match: 9. Germline V CDR1 and CDR2: GTSNPN, SVGIG (reference sequence). This CDR3 spans 15 amino acids. The CDR3 loop reads CAWIDGQGAREKLFF. For the CDR3, the DNA is TGTGCCTGGATTGACGGACAGGGGGCACGGGAAAAACTGTTTTTT.

The chain is built from TRBV2 and TRBJ2-1, with 12 bases matching TRBD2. Germline lookup yields CDR1 SNHLY and CDR2 FYNNEI. The CDR3 spans 15 residues. J gave up 10 bases and V 4 bases, and 8 bases lay outside the gene matches. CDR3 residues: CASSALAGGHNEQFF. The CDR3 nucleotides are TGTGCCAGCAGTGCCCTAGCGGGGGGGCATAACGAGCAGTTCTTC.

The chain combines TRBV2 with TRBJ2-2; 10 nucleotides align to TRBD1. CDR3 length equals 16 residues. Germline V CDR1 and CDR2: SNHLY, FYNNEI. The V and J ends lost 8 bases and 3 bases, in that order; junction bases with no gene match: 9. CDR3 DNA sequence: TGTGCCAGCGCAACAACCGGGACAGGGGACACCGGGGAGCTGTTTTTT. It specifies CASATTGTGDTGELFF.

The chain links TRBV28 to TRBJ2-5, with no clear D. V lost 2 bases to trimming and J lost 9 bases, with 13 bases between them. The CDR3 runs 13 residues. Germline V gene lookup returns CDR1 MDHEN and CDR2 SYDVKM. This CDR3 reads CASSLPTPESQYF. The DNA for the CDR3 is TGTGCCAGCAGTTTACCCACCCCTGAGTCCCAGTACTTC.

J is TRBJ2-5 and V is TRBV20-1; D is ambiguous. This CDR3 contains 15 residues. V shed 3 bases and J shed 3 bases, with 17 bases lying between them. Germline CDR1 is DFQATT and CDR2 is SNEGSKA (reference sequence). The DNA of the CDR3 is TGCAGTGCTAGTATTCAGAATAGCCGGGAAGAGACCCAGTACTTC. It is translated as CSASIQNSREETQYF.

The table lists this clone with a count of one. The chain is built from TRBV11-3 and TRBJ2-3; TRBD2 matches 10 bases. The germline V gene encodes CDR1 SGHNT and CDR2 YENEEA. The length of the CDR3 is 15 residues. Trimming took 5 bases from V and 7 from J; bases not matched to a gene: 9. As DNA, the CDR3 is TGTGCCAGCAGCCCAAGGGCTAGCGGGAGTAATACGCAGTATTTT. Residues: CASSPRASGSNTQYF.

This chain uses TRBV7-3 with TRBJ1-1; TRBD1 matches 10 bases. CDR1 is SGHTA, CDR2 FQGTGA, per germline. The V gene end was trimmed by 2 bases and the J gene end by 9 bases; junction bases not matched to a gene: 9. The CDR3 length is 15 residues. CDR3 nucleotides: TGTGCCAGCAGCTTATCCCCGGACAGGGGGTTCCAAGCTTTCTTT. Protein sequence: CASSLSPDRGFQAFF. Full variable domain (missing parts from reference TRBV7-3 and TRBJ1-1): GAGVSQTPSNKVTEKGKYVELRCDPISGHTALYWYRQSLGQGPEFLIYFQGTGAADDSGLPNDRFFAVRPEGSVSTLKIQRTERGDSAVYLCASSLSPDRGFQAFFGQGTRLTVV.

V usage is TRBV11-2 and J usage is TRBJ2-3; TRBD2 aligns across 11 bases. Germline CDR1 is SGHAT and CDR2 is FQNNGV. This CDR3 is 15 amino acids long. J gave up 6 bases and V 6 bases, and 8 bases lay outside the gene matches. CDR3 bases: TGTGCCAGCAGACCAATAGCGGGGGGGCGGGATACGCAGTATTTT. This encodes CASRPIAGGRDTQYF.

The chain joins TRBV6-2 or TRBV6-3 to TRBJ2-7; 8 bases fit TRBD1. CDR1 is MNHEY, CDR2 SVGEGT, per germline. The CDR3 has 13 residues. V trimming: 0 bases; J trimming: 8 bases; junction bases outside the gene matches: 3. DNA for the CDR3: TGTGCCAGCAGTTACTCGGACAGGGCCAAGCAGTACTTC. Translation: CASSYSDRAKQYF.

J is TRBJ1-2 and V is TRBV11-2; D might be TRBD1 (6 bases). CDR3 length: 12 residues. Germline-derived CDR1 and CDR2 are SGHAT and FQNNGV. Trimming cost V 5 bases and J 5 bases, with 9 bases left between them. CDR3 in amino acids: CASSRGQYGYTF. As DNA, the CDR3 is TGTGCCAGCAGCCGCGGACAGTATGGCTACACCTTC.